This entry lists 5 T cell receptor beta chains sequenced from one sample in a study of T-cell reconstitution after alpha-beta-depleted transplantation in children (dated by TCRdb to the mid-2010s). The library came from PCR. Sequencing instrument: Illumina HiSeq 2500. TCR libraries were prepared with molecular barcoding, using unique molecular identifiers to normalize TCRbeta repertoire quantification. TCRdb's own reprocessing of the public reads used fastp at Q25 and MiXCR and kept productive beta chains. Rows matching on CDR3 protein sequence are summarized as one entry with the most common DNA and genes. The sample profile shows approximately 400,000 distinct CDR3 sequences; about 11% of them were found once. Roughly 6% of the sample comes from the top ten. The material sequenced was PBMCs from the stem cell graft donor, taken from the stem cell graft. The source is a human donor who donated a stem cell graft to a child with acute myeloid leukemia.

This clonotype appeared many times. This chain connects TRBV20-1 to TRBJ2-2; possibly TRBD2 for D (5 bases). Deletions cut 5 bases from V and 1 base from J, with 11 bases between. The CDR3 runs 14 residues. CDR1 DFQATT and CDR2 SNEGSKA come from the germline V gene (reference sequence). As DNA, the CDR3 is TGCAGTGCTCCGCCCGGACTGAACACCGGGGAGCTGTTTTTT. This encodes CSAPPGLNTGELFF.

V usage is TRBV20-1 and J usage is TRBJ1-5; possible D gene TRBD1, 5 bases. The CDR3 spans 13 residues. From germline, CDR1 is DFQATT and CDR2 SNEGSKA (reference sequence). Trimming removed 6 bases at V and 0 bases at J, with 9 bases between. The CDR3 DNA is TGCAGTGCGACAGCCTCTAGCAATCAGCCCCAGCATTTT. Its protein product is CSATASSNQPQHF.

The rearrangement joins TRBV6-6 to TRBJ1-3; possibly TRBD1 for D (6 bases). The V gene lost 4 bases and the J gene lost 3 bases, with 7 bases spanning the gap. The germline V gene encodes CDR1 MNHNY and CDR2 SVGAGI (reference sequence). The CDR3 has 13 amino acids. Here the CDR3 DNA reads TGTGCCAGCAGTTCAGGGGTTGGAAACACCATATATTTT. Translating gives CASSSGVGNTIYF.

As DNA, the CDR3 is TGTGCCAGCAGCTTAAGTGGATTAGGGGGCTCTGGGGCCAACGTCCTGACTTTC. Its protein product is CASSLSGLGGSGANVLTF. The chain combines TRBV7-3 with TRBJ2-6, with TRBD1 as a possible D gene (6 bases). The germline gives CDR1 SGHTA, CDR2 FQGTGA. V was trimmed by 1 base and J by 0 bases, leaving 13 bases between them. This CDR3 is 18 amino acids long.

This clonotype was recorded many times. The V call is TRBV27, the J call TRBJ2-7, with D tentatively TRBD2 (6 bases). This CDR3 has 15 residues. V shed 2 bases and J shed 2 bases, with 13 bases lying between them. CDR1 is MNHEY, CDR2 SMNVEV, per germline (reference sequence). CDR3 nucleotides: TGTGCCAGCAGTTTAAGGGCAGGAGGGCCCTACGAGCAGTACGTC. Amino acid sequence: CASSLRAGGPYEQYV.